Presented here are 5 T cell receptor beta chains from one specimen sequenced in a study of blood T cell repertoires in COVID-19. Some clones are missing from TCRdb's copy, which holds only in-frame ones; the method was immunoSEQ multiplex PCR. The sample holds roughly 170,000 clones, around 80% seen once. Specimen: PBMCs or T cells enriched from blood (not recorded which). The receptors here all came from a woman aged 45 to 65 in a cohort exposed to, infected with or recovered from COVID-19 (not recorded which).

The chain is built from TRBV28 and TRBJ2-1, with 14 nucleotides matching TRBD2. The CDR3 consists of 16 residues. CDR1 and CDR2 from the germline V gene are MDHEN and SYDVKM. The CDR3 DNA reads as TGTGCAGCCGGGACTAGCGGGAGTCGCGGGATTAATGAGCAGTTCTTC. Its translation: CAAGTSGSRGINEQFF.

The chain links TRBV5-1 to TRBJ2-3, with TRBD1 matching over 8 bases. The germline CDR1 and CDR2 sequences are SGHRS and YFSETQ. The trim removed 5 bases at V and 4 bases at J, leaving 9 bases unmatched. The CDR3 is 15 residues long. CDR3: CASSLTGVGADTQYF. DNA of the CDR3: TGCGCCAGCAGTCTGACAGGGGTTGGAGCAGATACGCAGTATTTT. Together with reference TRBV5-1 and TRBJ2-3, the CDR3 gives the full variable domain: KAGVTQTPRYLIKTRGQQVTLSCSPISGHRSVSWYQQTPGQGLQFLFEYFSETQRNKGNFPGRFSGRQFSNSRSEMNVSTLELGDSALYLCASSLTGVGADTQYFGPGTRLTVL.

V is TRBV3-1 (or the pseudogene TRBV3-2) and J is TRBJ1-1; the match to TRBD1 covers 10 bases. Germline CDR1 LGHDT, CDR2 YNNKEL (reference sequence). The CDR3 covers 19 residues. After removal of 1 base from V and 3 bases from J, the junction contained 14 bases not matched to a gene. CDR3 sequence reads: CASSQAWGRTGGGYTEAFF. CDR3 nucleotide sequence: TGTGCCAGCAGCCAAGCCTGGGGGCGGACAGGGGGTGGGTACACTGAAGCTTTCTTT.

The chain is built from TRBV11-1 and TRBJ1-3, with 7 bases that match TRBD1. CDR1 and CDR2 (germline): SGHAT, FQDESV (reference sequence). With 5 bases clipped from V and 0 bases from J, the junction kept 4 bases outside the gene matches. The CDR3 totals 15 residues. This CDR3 is CASSGGQNSGNTIYF. CDR3 coding DNA: TGTGCCAGCAGCGGGGGACAGAACTCTGGAAACACCATATATTTT.

The CDR3 region is CASSYYRGARNQPQHF. The CDR3 nucleotides read TGTGCCAGCAGTTACTACCGGGGGGCGCGCAATCAGCCCCAGCATTTT. The V gene is TRBV27, the J gene TRBJ1-5; tentative D call: TRBD1 (6 bases). Germline CDR1 reads MNHEY; CDR2 reads SMNVEV (reference sequence). The V end was cut by 4 bases, the J end by 2 bases, with 15 bases between. The CDR3 contains 16 residues.